Sequencing of this TCR beta chain was carried out in a study of blood T cell repertoires in COVID-19. Methods used by the authors: For nucleated cells, counts were estimated from reference gene primer amplification. Clones were sequenced by immunoSEQ multiplex PCR, and TCRdb holds only the in-frame ones, with some missing. V, J and clone size are taken as reported in that table, and D and trimming were inferred from the DNA itself. The profile shows some 70,000 clones, 70% to 90% of them singletons. Material for sequencing was peripheral blood. This TCR was recovered from a man aged 45-65 years with active COVID-19.

The CDR3 nucleotides read TGTGCCAGCAGCTTGGGCACAGCCACCACTAGCACAGATACGCAGTATTTT. Translated: CASSLGTATTSTDTQYF. V is TRBV5-4 and J is TRBJ2-3; no reliable D call. Germline CDR1 and CDR2: SGHNT and YYREEE (reference sequence). V lost 0 bases and J 0 bases, leaving 14 bases between the germline ends. The CDR3 is 17 amino acids.